This TCR beta chain derives from a study of shared clonotypes between healthy human individuals. Sequencing was performed with immunoSEQ multiplex PCR; in TCRdb, only in-frame clones are kept and a portion is missing. This sample has under 2,500,000 clones, with approximately 96% found just once. On this clone: This sample includes further DNA sequences coding for the same CDR3.

CDR1 SGHTA and CDR2 FQGNSA come from the germline V gene. This CDR3 region has 14 residues. V lost 3 bases, J lost 4 bases, and 2 bases stayed unmatched. Sequenced: naive CD4+ T cells sorted from blood. Subset defined: CD45RA+ positively selected. V gene TRBV7-2 combines with J gene TRBJ2-7, with TRBD1 matching over 11 bases. The TCR was taken from a man younger than 30 in good health. The CDR3 region is CASSLDRGLYEQYF. In DNA form, the CDR3 reads TGTGCCAGCAGCTTGGACAGGGGGCTTTACGAGCAGTACTTC.